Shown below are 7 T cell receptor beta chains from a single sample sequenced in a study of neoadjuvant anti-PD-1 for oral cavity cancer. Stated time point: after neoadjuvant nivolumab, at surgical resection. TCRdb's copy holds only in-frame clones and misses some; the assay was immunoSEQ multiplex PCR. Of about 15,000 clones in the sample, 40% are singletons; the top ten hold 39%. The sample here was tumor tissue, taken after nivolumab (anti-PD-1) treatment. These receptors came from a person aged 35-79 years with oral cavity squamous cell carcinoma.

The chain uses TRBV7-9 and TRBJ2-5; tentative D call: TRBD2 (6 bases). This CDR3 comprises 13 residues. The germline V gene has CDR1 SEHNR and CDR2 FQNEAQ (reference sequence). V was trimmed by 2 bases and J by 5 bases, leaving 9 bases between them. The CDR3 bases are TGTGCCAGCAGCTTATCCGGGGGTGAGACCCAGTACTTC. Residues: CASSLSGGETQYF. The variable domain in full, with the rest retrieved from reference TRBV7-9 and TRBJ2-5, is DTGVSQNPRHKITKRGQNVTFRCDPISEHNRLYWYRQTLGQGPEFLTYFQNEAQLEKSRLLSDRFSAERPKGSFSTLEIQRTEQGDSAMYLCASSLSGGETQYFGPGTRLLVL.

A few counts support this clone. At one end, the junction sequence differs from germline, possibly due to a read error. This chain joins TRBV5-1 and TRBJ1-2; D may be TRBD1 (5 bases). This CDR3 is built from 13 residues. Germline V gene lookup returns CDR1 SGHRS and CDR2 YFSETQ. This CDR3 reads CASSTEGRGGPHF. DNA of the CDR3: TGCGCCAGCAGCACGGAAGGGAGGGGCGGTCCCCACTTC.

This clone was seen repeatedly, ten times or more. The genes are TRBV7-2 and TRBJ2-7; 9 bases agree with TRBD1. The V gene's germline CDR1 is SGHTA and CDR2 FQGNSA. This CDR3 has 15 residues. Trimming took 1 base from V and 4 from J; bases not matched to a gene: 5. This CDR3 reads CASSLVTGGKYEQYF. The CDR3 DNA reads TGTGCCAGCAGCTTAGTAACAGGGGGCAAGTACGAGCAGTACTTC.

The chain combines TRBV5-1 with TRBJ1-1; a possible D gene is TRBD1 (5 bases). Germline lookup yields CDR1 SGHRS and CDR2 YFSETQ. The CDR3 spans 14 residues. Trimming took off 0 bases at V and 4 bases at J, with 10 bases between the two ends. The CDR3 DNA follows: TGCGCCAGCAGCTTGGGTAGGGGATCCACTGAAGCTTTCTTT. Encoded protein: CASSLGRGSTEAFF.

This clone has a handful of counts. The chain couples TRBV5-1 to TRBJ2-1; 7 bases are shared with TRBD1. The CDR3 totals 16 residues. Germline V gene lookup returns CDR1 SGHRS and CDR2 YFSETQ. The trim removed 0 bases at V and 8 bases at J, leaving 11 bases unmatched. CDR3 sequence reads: CASSLATGERAYEQFF. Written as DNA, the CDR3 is TGCGCCAGCAGCTTGGCCACAGGGGAGAGGGCATATGAGCAGTTCTTC.

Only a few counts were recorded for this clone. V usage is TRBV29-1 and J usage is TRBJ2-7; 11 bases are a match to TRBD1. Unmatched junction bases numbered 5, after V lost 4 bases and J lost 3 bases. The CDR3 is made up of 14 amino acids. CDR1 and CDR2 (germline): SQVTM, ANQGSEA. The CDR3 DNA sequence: TGCAGCGTTGGTTTAGGGACAGGGGGCTACGAGCAGTACTTC. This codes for CSVGLGTGGYEQYF.

CDR3 sequence reads: CASSPVTGVTQGAFF. In nucleotides, the CDR3 is TGTGCCAGCTCACCCGTGACAGGGGTGACACAAGGGGCTTTCTTT. The V and J genes are TRBV18 and TRBJ1-1; TRBD1 aligns across 8 bases. The V gene's germline CDR1 is KGHSH and CDR2 LQKENI. J lost 11 bases, V lost 3 bases, and 14 bases had no gene match. The CDR3 spans 15 residues.